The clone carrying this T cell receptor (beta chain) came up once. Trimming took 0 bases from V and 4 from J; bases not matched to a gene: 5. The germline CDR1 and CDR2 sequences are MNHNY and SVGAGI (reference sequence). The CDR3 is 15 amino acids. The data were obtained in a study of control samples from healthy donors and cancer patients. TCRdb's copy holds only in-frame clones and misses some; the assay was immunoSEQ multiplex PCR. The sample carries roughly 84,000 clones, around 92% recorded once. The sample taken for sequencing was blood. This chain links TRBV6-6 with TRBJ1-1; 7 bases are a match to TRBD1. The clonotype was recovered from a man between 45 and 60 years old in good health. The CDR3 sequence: CASSYSTGQGTEAFF. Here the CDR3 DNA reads TGTGCCAGCAGTTACTCGACAGGGCAGGGCACTGAAGCTTTCTTT.